The subject of this entry is one TCR beta chain. Its antigen is unidentified. The CDR3 loop spans 16 amino acids. Trimming cost V 2 bases and J 2 bases; bases outside gene matches: 6. Germline CDR1 is SGHNT and CDR2 is YYREEE (reference sequence). This entry is derived from a study of T cell responses to AZD1222 COVID-19 vaccine. Whole-study findings and limits: Every sample of the repertoires postdated the peak T cell response.

Method: immunoSEQ multiplex PCR; TCRdb's copy keeps in-frame clones and lacks some. This table holds about 100,000 clones, 70% to 90% found once. This sequence joins TRBV5-4 and TRBJ2-3, with 9 bases lining up with TRBD1. The material sequenced was peripheral blood, taken 28 days after the second AZD1222 dose. This clonotype was obtained from an adult who received the AZD1222 COVID-19 vaccine. For the CDR3, the DNA is TGTGCCAGCAGCTTCGGGACAGGGTATAACACAGATACGCAGTATTTT. Its protein product is CASSFGTGYNTDTQYF.